What follows are 21 T cell receptor beta chains derived from one specimen sequenced in a study of blood T cell repertoires in COVID-19. The protocol was immunoSEQ multiplex PCR, while the TCRdb copy is restricted to in-frame clones and leaves out a portion. This sample has about 88,000 clones, with less than 85% found just once. Sequencing used peripheral blood. These receptors all come from a human donor in a cohort sampled during active COVID-19.

In DNA, the CDR3 is TGTGCCAGTAGTATAGATCTATCCAACGTCCTGACTTTC. Protein: CASSIDLSNVLTF. The chain links TRBV19 to TRBJ2-6; D unclear. CDR1 and CDR2 from the germline V gene are LNHDA and SQIVND (reference sequence). This CDR3 region has 13 residues. The V end lost 0 bases, the J end lost 8 bases, and 5 bases lay between the germline ends.

The count of this clone is one. The CDR3: CASSFSPGDRGQPQHF. For the CDR3, the DNA is TGTGCCAGCAGTTTTTCCCCCGGTGACAGGGGGCAGCCCCAGCATTTT. The genes are TRBV28 and TRBJ1-5, with 9 bases that match TRBD1. V dropped 3 bases and J dropped 7; count of bases not matched to a gene: 10. The CDR3 sequence is 16 residues long. Germline CDR1 MDHEN, CDR2 SYDVKM.

The V and J genes are TRBV5-6 and TRBJ2-7, with 8 positions matching TRBD1. J lost 6 bases, V lost 2 bases, and 4 bases had no gene match. In germline, CDR1 is SGHDT, CDR2 YYEEEE. The CDR3 runs to 13 residues. CDR3 protein: CASSLRQGPEQYF. CDR3 coding DNA: TGTGCCAGCAGCTTACGACAGGGGCCCGAGCAGTACTTC.

The chain recombines TRBV5-1 with TRBJ1-4, with 7 bases aligning to TRBD1. The CDR3 consists of 15 residues. Germline CDR1 reads SGHRS; CDR2 reads YFSETQ. J gave up 8 bases and V 4 bases, and 11 bases lay outside the gene matches. The CDR3 here is CASSVQGLDFEKLFF. CDR3 sequence (DNA): TGCGCCAGCAGCGTACAGGGGTTAGATTTCGAAAAACTGTTTTTT.

The chain carries TRBV7-2 and TRBJ1-5; 8 bases are a match to TRBD1. Germline V gives CDR1 SGHTA, CDR2 FQGNSA. The CDR3 sequence is 14 residues long. J lost 9 bases, V lost 5 bases, and 9 bases had no gene match. CDR3: CASSPSIGTGPQHF. The CDR3 DNA follows: TGTGCCAGCAGCCCATCGATAGGGACAGGGCCCCAGCATTTT.

The chain couples TRBV9 to TRBJ1-5, with TRBD1 matching over 7 bases. This CDR3 comprises 15 residues. Germline CDR1 is SGDLS and CDR2 is YYNGEE. V shed 0 bases, J shed 6 bases, and the junction held 6 bases outside the gene matches. CDR3 residues: CASSVGGQAGQPQHF. The CDR3 nucleotides read TGTGCCAGCAGCGTAGGCGGACAGGCGGGTCAGCCCCAGCATTTT.

Here the CDR3 reads CASSLAAGRNTGELFF. The CDR3 coding sequence is TGTGCCAGCAGCTTAGCGGCGGGGCGGAACACCGGGGAGCTGTTTTTT. The chain links TRBV7-2 to TRBJ2-2; tentative D call: TRBD2 (6 bases). The germline V and J ends were trimmed by 0 bases and 1 base, with 9 bases remaining between them. The CDR3 is 16 residues long. Germline CDR1 is SGHTA and CDR2 is FQGNSA.

The rearrangement uses TRBV12-3 or TRBV12-4 and TRBJ1-4; no reliable D call. V was clipped by 7 bases and J by 7 bases, with 13 bases between them. The CDR3 consists of 13 residues. CDR3 DNA sequence: TGTGCCAGCAATACGGGGAACGGTGAAAAACTGTTTTTT. This gives the protein CASNTGNGEKLFF.

This chain connects TRBV6-2 or TRBV6-3 to TRBJ2-1; TRBD1 might be the D (5 bases). The CDR3 totals 17 residues. V lost 1 base to trimming and J lost 2 bases, with 15 bases between them. Germline values: CDR1 MNHEY, CDR2 SVGEGT. The CDR3 region is CASSYLGGNRPYNEQFF. The CDR3 DNA reads TGTGCCAGCAGTTACTTGGGTGGGAACAGGCCCTACAATGAGCAGTTCTTC.

In its sample, this clone was seen a few times. The rearrangement joins TRBV2 to TRBJ1-6; no firm D call. The germline gives CDR1 SNHLY, CDR2 FYNNEI. V was clipped by 0 bases and J by 15 bases, with 9 bases between them. CDR3 length: 12 residues. The CDR3 region has the DNA TGTGCCAGCAGTGAAGCCCCTGTTAACCTCCACTTT. Translated: CASSEAPVNLHF.

The rearrangement uses TRBV27 and TRBJ2-3; D unresolved. Germline V gene sequence: CDR1 MNHEY, CDR2 SMNVEV (reference sequence). Between the trimmed V and J ends, which lost 8 bases and 3 bases, there was a span of 12 bases. This CDR3 contains 13 residues. CDR3 residues: CASLVPGTDTQYF. In nucleotides, the CDR3 is TGTGCCAGCCTCGTCCCGGGTACAGATACGCAGTATTTT.

This chain uses TRBV14 with TRBJ2-3; 11 bases match TRBD2. The V gene end was trimmed by 4 bases and the J gene end by 3 bases; junction bases not matched to a gene: 6. CDR1 and CDR2 from the germline V gene are SGHDN and FVKESK. The CDR3 runs to 16 residues. CDR3 in amino acids: CASSLLAGGRTDTQYF. CDR3 nucleotides: TGTGCCAGCAGCCTTCTAGCGGGAGGTCGGACAGATACGCAGTATTTT.

The chain combines TRBV18 with TRBJ1-2; 10 nucleotides agree with TRBD1. The CDR3 is made up of 15 amino acids. V shed 4 bases, J shed 4 bases, and the junction held 6 bases outside the gene matches. Per the germline V gene, CDR1 is KGHSH and CDR2 is LQKENI. CDR3 bases: TGTGCCAGCTCACAGGGACAGGGGCGCTCCTATGGCTACACCTTC. As protein: CASSQGQGRSYGYTF.

The chain employs TRBV5-1 and TRBJ1-1; D might be TRBD1 (6 bases). The germline V and J ends were trimmed by 0 bases and 5 bases, with 11 bases remaining between them. The germline V gene encodes CDR1 SGHRS and CDR2 YFSETQ. The CDR3 covers 14 residues. The CDR3 sequence: CASSLVGAVTEAFF. The DNA for the CDR3 is TGCGCCAGCAGCTTGGTGGGGGCGGTTACTGAAGCTTTCTTT.

This clone was seen a few times. The V gene is TRBV28, the J gene TRBJ2-5, with D tentatively TRBD1 (7 bases). The CDR3 extends over 20 amino acids. V lost 7 bases and J lost 5, with 35 bases in between. The germline gives CDR1 MDHEN, CDR2 SYDVKM. The CDR3 spells CASNSDTGGQHNTEQETQYF. The CDR3 nucleotides are TGTGCCAGCAATTCCGACACCGGGGGACAGCATAATACTGAACAGGAGACCCAGTACTTC.

The rearrangement links TRBV30 to TRBJ1-2, with unresolved D. V lost 7 bases to trimming and J lost 4 bases, with 13 bases between them. Looked up from germline, CDR1 is GTSNPN and CDR2 is SVGIG (reference sequence). This CDR3 has 12 amino acids. The CDR3 region is CALTGESYGYTF. Here the CDR3 DNA reads TGTGCCTTGACGGGAGAGAGCTATGGCTACACCTTC.

This clone was seen once. The chain has TRBV19 and TRBJ1-1; 8 bases agree with TRBD1. The germline V gene has CDR1 LNHDA and CDR2 SQIVND (reference sequence). V lost 6 bases, J lost 10 bases, and 4 bases stayed unmatched. The CDR3 extends over 11 amino acids. For the CDR3, the DNA is TGTGCCAGTAGAGCAACAGGGGGAGCTTTCTTT. Translation gives CASRATGGAFF.

The V call is TRBV5-1, the J call TRBJ2-3, with TRBD1 identical over 7 bases. CDR3 size: 14 residues. Germline V CDR1 and CDR2: SGHRS, YFSETQ. V dropped 4 bases and J dropped 0; count of bases not matched to a gene: 2. The CDR3 region is CASSRDSSTDTQYF. The DNA for the CDR3 is TGCGCCAGCAGCCGGGACAGTAGCACAGATACGCAGTATTTT.

The chain has TRBV6-5 and TRBJ1-1; D is uncertain. The CDR3 totals 15 residues. V shed 2 bases and J shed 0 bases, with 10 bases lying between them. CDR1 is MNHEY and CDR2 is SVGAGI in the germline V gene. The CDR3: CASSYASAMNTEAFF. CDR3 in DNA: TGTGCCAGCAGTTACGCCTCTGCGATGAACACTGAAGCTTTCTTT.

This clone was seen once. The chain combines TRBV19 with TRBJ2-1, with 10 nucleotides matching TRBD1. V gave up 5 bases and J gave up 9 bases; unmatched junction bases: 4. Germline values: CDR1 LNHDA, CDR2 SQIVND (reference sequence). The CDR3 is 13 residues long. The chain's CDR3 is CASSLDRGGEQFF. Written as DNA, the CDR3 is TGTGCCAGTAGTCTGGACAGGGGGGGTGAGCAGTTCTTC.

The V gene is TRBV5-1, the J gene TRBJ1-3; 7 bases are shared with TRBD1. J lost 0 bases, V lost 0 bases, and 6 bases had no gene match. Per the germline V gene, CDR1 is SGHRS and CDR2 is YFSETQ. This CDR3 has 17 residues. The CDR3 nucleotides read TGCGCCAGCAGCTTGGCCCCGACAGGGTTCTCTGGAAACACCATATATTTT. Translation: CASSLAPTGFSGNTIYF.